A single sample gave rise to the 8 T cell receptor beta chains below, sequenced in a study of T cells after yellow fever vaccination (dated by TCRdb to between 2019 and 2020). The sample's treatment or condition, from its label and the paper: live attenuated yellow fever vaccine strain. Libraries were prepared through 5' RACE. TCRdb shows the sequencer as Illumina HiSeq 2500. TCRdb took the public reads, trimmed them with fastp at Q25, ran MiXCR for clone calling and kept in-frame beta chains. When rows share a CDR3 protein, they turn into one entry using the most common DNA and genes. The sample yields about 13,000 distinct CDR3 sequences; roughly 4.9% were counted once. The ten largest make up less than 55% of the sample. Sequencing used PBMCs, either bulk or a sorted T-cell subset (CD4+, CD8+, memory, or dextramer-sorted; not recorded which), obtained 45 days after the yellow fever booster vaccination. The receptors stem from a man in his thirties or forties who received the YFV17D yellow fever vaccine.

This clonotype was seen many times. V is TRBV11-2 and J is TRBJ2-7; D is undetermined. Germline V CDR1 and CDR2: SGHAT, FQNNGV. Trimming cost V 5 bases and J 6 bases, with 23 bases left between them. This CDR3 has 16 amino acids. CDR3 nucleotide sequence: TGTGCCAGCAGCCCGTGGGCAGTTAAGACGGTAGGCGAGCAGTACTTC. Amino acid sequence: CASSPWAVKTVGEQYF.

This clonotype was detected ten times or more. The CDR3 nucleotides read TGTGCCACCACCGGGACTAGGAACACCGGGGAGCTGTTTTTT. Its translation is CATTGTRNTGELFF. This chain uses TRBV2 with TRBJ2-2; 8 nucleotides match TRBD2. The V and J ends lost 10 bases and 1 base, in that order; junction bases with no gene match: 5. CDR1 is SNHLY, CDR2 FYNNEI, per germline. CDR3 length: 14 amino acids.

This clonotype has a count of ten or more. The CDR3 protein is CASRPGQGVFHEQYF. CDR3 nucleotide sequence: TGTGCCAGCAGACCGGGACAGGGAGTTTTCCACGAGCAGTACTTC. The V gene is TRBV5-4, the J gene TRBJ2-7, with 9 nucleotides matching TRBD1. The CDR3 has 15 residues. J was trimmed by 5 bases and V by 5 bases; bases with no gene match: 11. Germline V gene lookup returns CDR1 SGHNT and CDR2 YYREEE (reference sequence).

This clonotype was observed many times. The genes are TRBV29-1 and TRBJ1-1; no clear D gene. This CDR3 comprises 12 residues. Looked up from germline, CDR1 is SQVTM and CDR2 is ANQGSEA. V was cut by 4 bases and J by 6 bases, with 12 bases left in between. CDR3 sequence (DNA): TGCAGCGTTGGACGGTACGCGGCTGAAGCTTTCTTT. Encoded protein: CSVGRYAAEAFF.

This clonotype has a count of ten or more. The genes are TRBV6-2 or TRBV6-3 and TRBJ2-4; D is unclear. Germline V CDR1 and CDR2: MNHEY, SVGEGT. CDR3 length: 15 residues. V lost 2 bases to trimming and J lost 1 base, with 9 bases between them. The chain's CDR3 is CASSYPKRAKNIQYF. The CDR3 bases are TGTGCCAGCAGTTACCCCAAGAGGGCCAAAAACATTCAGTACTTC.

This clonotype appeared many times. The chain is built from TRBV20-1 and TRBJ2-7; TRBD2 matches at 8 bases. Germline CDR1 DFQATT, CDR2 SNEGSKA (reference sequence). This CDR3 is 15 amino acids long. Trimming at V came to 0 bases and at J to 3 bases, leaving 7 bases not matched to a gene. CDR3: CSARDWREEGYEQYF. In DNA form, the CDR3 reads TGCAGTGCTAGAGATTGGCGGGAGGAAGGCTACGAGCAGTACTTC.

This clonotype was seen at least ten times. The rearrangement joins TRBV7-2 to TRBJ1-4; TRBD1 matches 7 bases. The J segment lost 7 bases and the V segment lost 5 bases, leaving 10 bases of the junction unmatched. The CDR3 consists of 15 residues. Germline lookup yields CDR1 SGHTA and CDR2 FQGNSA. This CDR3 reads CASSPYDRDGEKLFF. Here the CDR3 DNA reads TGTGCCAGCAGCCCGTATGACAGGGACGGTGAAAAACTGTTTTTT. Complete variable domain (other parts from reference TRBV7-2 and TRBJ1-4): GAGVSQSPSNKVTEKGKDVELRCDPISGHTALYWYRQSLGQGLEFLIYFQGNSAPDKSGLPSDRFSAERTGGSVSTLTIQRTQQEDSAVYLCASSPYDRDGEKLFFGSGTQLSVL.

This clonotype came up many times. This chain connects TRBV20-1 to TRBJ2-7, with D possibly being TRBD2 (5 bases). Trimming stripped 0 bases from V and 5 bases from J, with 20 bases between. The V gene's germline CDR1 is DFQATT and CDR2 SNEGSKA (reference sequence). This CDR3 region has 16 residues. Here the CDR3 DNA reads TGCAGTGCTAGAGATGAGATCTCTGGCGGGCCCAACGAGCAGTACTTC. Its translation is CSARDEISGGPNEQYF.